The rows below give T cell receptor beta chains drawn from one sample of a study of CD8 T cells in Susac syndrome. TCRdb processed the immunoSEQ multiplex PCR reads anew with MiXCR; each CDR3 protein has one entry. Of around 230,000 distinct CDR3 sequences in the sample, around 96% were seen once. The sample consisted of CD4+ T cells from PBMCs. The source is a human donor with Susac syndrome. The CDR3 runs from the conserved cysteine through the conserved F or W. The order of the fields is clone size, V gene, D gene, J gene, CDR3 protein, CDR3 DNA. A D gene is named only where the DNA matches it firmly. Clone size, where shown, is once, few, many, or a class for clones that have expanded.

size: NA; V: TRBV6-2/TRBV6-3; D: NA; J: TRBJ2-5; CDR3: CASSDPGGTEETQYF; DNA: TGTGCCAGCAGCGATCCCGGAGGGACGGAAGAGACCCAGTACTTC
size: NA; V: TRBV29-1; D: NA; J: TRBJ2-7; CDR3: CSVAVTRTYEQYF; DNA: TGCAGCGTTGCTGTGACTAGAACCTACGAGCAGTACTTC
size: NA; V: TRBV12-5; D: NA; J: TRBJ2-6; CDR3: CASGFSGANVLTF; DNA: TGTGCTAGTGGTTTCTCCGGGGCCAACGTCCTGACTTTC
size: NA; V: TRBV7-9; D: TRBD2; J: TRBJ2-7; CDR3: CASSLALGGRAIDEQYF; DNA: TGTGCCAGCAGCTTAGCGCTGGGCGGGAGGGCAATCGACGAGCAGTACTTC
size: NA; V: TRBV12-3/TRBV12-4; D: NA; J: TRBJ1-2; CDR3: CASSLKEANYGYTF; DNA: TGTGCCAGCAGTTTAAAGGAAGCTAACTATGGCTACACCTTC
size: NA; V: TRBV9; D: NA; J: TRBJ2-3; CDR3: CASSVELETQYF; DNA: TGTGCCAGCAGCGTAGAACTAGAGACGCAGTATTTT
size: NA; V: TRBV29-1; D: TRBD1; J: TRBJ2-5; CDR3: CSVVRGTGGAVETQYF; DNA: TGCAGCGTCGTCCGAGGGACAGGGGGCGCGGTAGAGACCCAGTACTTC
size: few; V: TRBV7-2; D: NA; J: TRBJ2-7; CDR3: CASSIDHSASSEQYF; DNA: TGTGCCAGCAGCATCGATCATAGCGCTAGTAGCGAGCAGTACTTC
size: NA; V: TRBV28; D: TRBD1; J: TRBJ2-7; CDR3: CASSLWDRGVNEQYF; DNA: TGTGCCAGCAGTTTATGGGACAGGGGAGTCAACGAGCAGTACTTC
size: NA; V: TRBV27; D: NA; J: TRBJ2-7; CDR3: CASTGTLPPWEQYF; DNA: TGTGCCAGCACTGGGACACTCCCTCCTTGGGAGCAGTACTTC
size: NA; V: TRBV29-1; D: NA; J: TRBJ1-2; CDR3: CSVGGQANGYTF; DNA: TGCAGCGTTGGGGGGCAGGCTAATGGCTACACCTTC
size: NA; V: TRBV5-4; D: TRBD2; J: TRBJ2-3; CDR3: CASSLNSGRTDTQYF; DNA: TGTGCCAGCAGCTTGAATAGCGGGAGGACAGATACGCAGTATTTT
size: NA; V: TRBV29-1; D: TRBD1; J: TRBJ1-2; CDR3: CSVEGQGSGYTF; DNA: TGCAGCGTTGAGGGACAGGGAAGTGGCTACACCTTC
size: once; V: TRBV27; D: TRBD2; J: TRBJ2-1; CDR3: CASSPRDYDNEQFF; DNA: TGTGCCAGCAGTCCCCGGGACTATGACAATGAGCAGTTCTTC
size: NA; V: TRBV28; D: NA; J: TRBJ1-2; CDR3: CASNLGARYYGYTF; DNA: TGTGCCAGTAACCTTGGGGCTCGGTACTATGGCTACACCTTC
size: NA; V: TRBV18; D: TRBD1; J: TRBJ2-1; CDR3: CASSVGQGREQFF; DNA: TGTGCCAGCTCCGTCGGACAGGGACGAGAGCAGTTCTTC
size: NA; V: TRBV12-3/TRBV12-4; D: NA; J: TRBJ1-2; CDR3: CASSLAYGVDGYTF; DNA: TGTGCCAGCAGTTTAGCTTACGGGGTGGATGGCTACACCTTC
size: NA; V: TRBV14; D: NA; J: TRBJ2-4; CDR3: CASSHQGGAAKNIQYF; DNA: TGTGCCAGCAGCCATCAGGGGGGCGCGGCCAAAAACATTCAGTACTTC
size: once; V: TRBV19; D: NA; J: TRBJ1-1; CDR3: CASSIKWGTEASF; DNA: TGTGCCAGTAGTATCAAGTGGGGCACTGAAGCTTCCTTT
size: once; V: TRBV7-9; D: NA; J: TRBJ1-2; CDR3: CASSHNGPVLGYTF; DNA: TGTGCCAGCAGCCACAACGGCCCCGTATTAGGCTACACCTTC
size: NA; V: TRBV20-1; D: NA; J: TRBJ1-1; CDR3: CSAKSGGANTEAFF; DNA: TGCAGTGCTAAGTCAGGTGGGGCGAACACTGAAGCTTTCTTT
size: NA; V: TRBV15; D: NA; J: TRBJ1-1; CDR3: CATSRATGTEAFF; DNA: TGTGCCACCAGCAGAGCGACGGGCACTGAAGCTTTCTTT
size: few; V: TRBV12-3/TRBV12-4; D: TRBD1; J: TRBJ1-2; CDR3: CASSAQGGGYTF; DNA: TGTGCCAGCAGTGCACAGGGGGGAGGCTACACCTTC
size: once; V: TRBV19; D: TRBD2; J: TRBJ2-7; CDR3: CASSVTAGGLFEQYF; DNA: TGTGCCAGTAGTGTCACAGCGGGAGGTCTTTTCGAGCAGTACTTC
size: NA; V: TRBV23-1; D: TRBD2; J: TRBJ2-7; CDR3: CASACLAGRVEYEQYF; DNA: TGCGCCAGCGCGTGTTTAGCGGGAAGGGTTGAGTACGAGCAGTACTTC
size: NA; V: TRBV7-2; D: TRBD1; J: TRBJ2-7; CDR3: CASSLGGTGGLGSSYEQYF; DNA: TGTGCCAGCAGCTTAGGTGGCACAGGGGGCTTAGGAAGCTCCTACGAGCAGTACTTC
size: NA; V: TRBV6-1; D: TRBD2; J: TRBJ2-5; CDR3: CASSKIKGGGRTETQYF; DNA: TGTGCCAGCAGCAAAATTAAGGGCGGCGGGAGGACGGAGACCCAGTACTTC
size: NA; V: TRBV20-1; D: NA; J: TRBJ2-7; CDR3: CSAKVDEQYF; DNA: TGCAGTGCCAAAGTGGACGAGCAGTACTTC
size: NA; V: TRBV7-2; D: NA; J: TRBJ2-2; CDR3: CASSDGLVTGELFF; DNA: TGTGCCAGCAGTGACGGACTTGTCACCGGGGAGCTGTTTTTT
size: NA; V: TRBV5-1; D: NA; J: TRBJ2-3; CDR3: CASSPTSFPDTQYF; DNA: TGCGCCAGCAGCCCCACTAGCTTTCCAGATACGCAGTATTTT
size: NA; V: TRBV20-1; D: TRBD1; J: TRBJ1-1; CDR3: CSASKATGGRGMNTEAFF; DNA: TGCAGTGCTTCGAAGGCTACAGGGGGCAGGGGAATGAACACTGAAGCTTTCTTT
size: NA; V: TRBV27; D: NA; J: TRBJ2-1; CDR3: CASSLLRFHNEQFF; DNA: TGTGCCAGCAGTTTATTGAGGTTCCACAATGAGCAGTTCTTC
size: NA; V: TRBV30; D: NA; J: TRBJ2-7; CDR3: CAWDPRGESYEQYF; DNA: TGTGCCTGGGACCCTCGAGGCGAGAGCTACGAGCAGTACTTC
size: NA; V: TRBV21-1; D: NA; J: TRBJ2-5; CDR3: CASPTDQRETQYF; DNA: TGTGCCAGCCCGACGGATCAGAGAGAGACCCAGTACTTC
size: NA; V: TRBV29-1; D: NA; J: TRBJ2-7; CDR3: CSVEDPWQNYEQYF; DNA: TGCAGCGTTGAAGATCCATGGCAGAACTACGAGCAGTACTTC
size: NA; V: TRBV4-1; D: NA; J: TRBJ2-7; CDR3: CASSPTPRGIYEQYF; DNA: TGCGCCAGCAGCCCCACACCGAGGGGAATTTACGAGCAGTACTTC
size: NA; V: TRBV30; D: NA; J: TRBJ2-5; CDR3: CACRSSQETQYF; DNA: TGTGCCTGTCGTTCGTCCCAAGAGACCCAGTACTTC
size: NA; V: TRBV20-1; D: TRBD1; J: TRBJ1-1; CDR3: CSARPGQREAFF; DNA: TGCAGTGCTAGGCCGGGACAGAGGGAAGCTTTCTTT
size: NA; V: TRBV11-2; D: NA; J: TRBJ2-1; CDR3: CASSAGVGEQFF; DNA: TGTGCCAGCAGCGCAGGGGTTGGGGAGCAGTTCTTC
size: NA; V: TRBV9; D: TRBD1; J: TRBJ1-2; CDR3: CASSVTGEGFDGYTF; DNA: TGTGCCAGCAGCGTGACAGGGGAAGGTTTCGACGGCTACACCTTC
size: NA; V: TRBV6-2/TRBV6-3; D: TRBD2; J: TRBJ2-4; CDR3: CASSRLTAGGAKNIQYF; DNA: TGTGCCAGCAGCCGACTCACGGCGGGGGGAGCCAAAAACATTCAGTACTTC
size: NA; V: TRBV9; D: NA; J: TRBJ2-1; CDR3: CASGGLLYNEQFF; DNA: TGTGCCAGCGGAGGGCTGCTCTACAATGAGCAGTTCTTC
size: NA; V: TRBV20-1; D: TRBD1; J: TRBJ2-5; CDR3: CSASAGGRQETQYF; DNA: TGCAGTGCTAGCGCAGGGGGCAGGCAAGAGACCCAGTACTTC
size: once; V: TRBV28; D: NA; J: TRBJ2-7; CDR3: CASRATGNSYEQYF; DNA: TGTGCCAGCAGGGCGACAGGCAACTCCTACGAGCAGTACTTC
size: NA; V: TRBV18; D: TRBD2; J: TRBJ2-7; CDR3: CASSPAAGYSYEQYF; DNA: TGTGCCAGCTCACCAGCAGCGGGATACTCCTACGAGCAGTACTTC
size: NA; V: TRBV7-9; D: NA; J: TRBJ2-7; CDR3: CASSNRRGDEQYF; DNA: TGTGCCAGCAGTAACAGAAGGGGAGACGAGCAGTACTTC
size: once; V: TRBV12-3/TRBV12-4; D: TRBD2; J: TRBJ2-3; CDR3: CASTLTSGGTDTQYF; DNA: TGTGCCAGCACCTTGACTAGCGGGGGCACAGATACGCAGTATTTT
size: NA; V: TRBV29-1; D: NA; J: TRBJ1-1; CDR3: CSASGGVNTEAFF; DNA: TGCAGCGCCTCGGGGGGGGTTAACACTGAAGCTTTCTTT
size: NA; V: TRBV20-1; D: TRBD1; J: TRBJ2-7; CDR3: CSAPGTGESYEQYF; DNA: TGCAGTGCTCCAGGGACAGGGGAATCCTACGAGCAGTACTTC
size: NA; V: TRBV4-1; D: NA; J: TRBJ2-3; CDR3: CASSQTATDTQYF; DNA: TGCGCCAGCAGCCAAACAGCGACTGATACGCAGTATTTT
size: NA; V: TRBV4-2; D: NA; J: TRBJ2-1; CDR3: CASSPQGRYNEQFF; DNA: TGTGCCAGCAGTCCCCAAGGTCGCTACAATGAGCAGTTCTTC
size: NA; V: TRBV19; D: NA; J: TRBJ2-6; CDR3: CASSPQATGANVLTF; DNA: TGTGCCAGTAGCCCCCAGGCTACTGGGGCCAACGTCCTGACTTTC
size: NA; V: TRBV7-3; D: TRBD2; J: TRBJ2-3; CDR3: CASSPGLAGRQISTDTQYF; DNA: TGTGCCAGCAGCCCTGGACTAGCGGGACGGCAAATTAGCACAGATACGCAGTATTTT
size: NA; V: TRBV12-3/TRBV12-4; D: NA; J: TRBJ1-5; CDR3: CASSLATLNQPQHF; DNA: TGTGCCAGCAGTTTAGCTACCTTGAATCAGCCCCAGCATTTT
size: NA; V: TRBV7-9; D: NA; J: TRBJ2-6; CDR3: CASSIRGTGANVLTF; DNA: TGTGCCAGCAGCATCAGAGGGACTGGGGCCAACGTCCTGACTTTC
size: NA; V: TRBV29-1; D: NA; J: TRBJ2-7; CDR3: CSVGTYYEQYF; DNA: TGCAGCGTTGGGACTTACTACGAGCAGTACTTC
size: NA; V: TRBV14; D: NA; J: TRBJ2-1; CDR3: CASSQVPKFSARTYNEQFF; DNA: TGTGCCAGCAGCCAAGTCCCAAAGTTTTCGGCCAGGACATACAATGAGCAGTTCTTC
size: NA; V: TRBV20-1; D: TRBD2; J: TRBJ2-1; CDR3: CSARARGREGSYNEQFF; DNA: TGCAGTGCTAGAGCTAGGGGGCGGGAGGGCTCCTACAATGAGCAGTTCTTC
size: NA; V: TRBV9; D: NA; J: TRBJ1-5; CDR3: CASSVEKQSNQPQHF; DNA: TGTGCCAGCAGCGTAGAGAAACAGAGCAATCAGCCCCAGCATTTT